This T cell receptor beta chain was recovered during a study of blood T cells in healthy people across ages. General study findings and limits: Diversity was higher, and naive CD4+ cells more numerous, in long-lived donors than in aged donors.

With regard to this clonotype: The antigen is not known.

In germline, CDR1 is LGHNA, CDR2 YSLEER. The CDR3 extends over 18 amino acids. The V and J ends lost 0 bases and 0 bases respectively, with 15 bases between them. A second roughly 6 to 12 cycle PCR used barcoded and J-beta primers. TCRdb processed the 5' RACE reads anew with MiXCR; each CDR3 protein has one entry. The data show approximately 1,700,000 distinct CDR3 sequences, about 39% seen once. The sequenced sample consisted of blood. The chain carries TRBV4-3 and TRBJ1-5; D is ambiguous. The TCR sequence derives from a human donor in good health. CDR3 in amino acids: CASSQDYDLNYSNQPQHF. The CDR3 coding sequence is TGCGCCAGCAGCCAAGACTACGATCTCAATTATAGCAATCAGCCCCAGCATTTT.